One and the same sample provided the 6 T cell receptor beta chains below, sequenced in a study of molecular identifiers for immune sequencing clone quantification. In TCRdb, the PCR reads were re-called with MiXCR into one record per CDR3 protein. Here the sample spans 97,000 or so distinct CDR3 sequences, about 35% being singletons. What was sequenced was naive CD8+ T cells from blood, with Jurkat cell RNA spiked in. Subset denoted: FACS-sorted CD8+CD4-CCR7+CD45RA+ naive T cells. The source is a human donor in good health. Some libraries in this study had Jurkat cell RNA spiked in.

This clonotype was detected only a few times. The chain employs TRBV2 and TRBJ2-5; no reliable D call. V lost 0 bases to trimming and J lost 4 bases, with 21 bases between them. Germline lookup yields CDR1 SNHLY and CDR2 FYNNEI. This CDR3 has 18 amino acids. CDR3 in amino acids: CASSEAPWPGRLGETQYF. CDR3 coding DNA: TGTGCCAGCAGTGAAGCGCCGTGGCCAGGTCGGCTGGGAGAGACCCAGTACTTC.

CDR3 in amino acids: CASSFGGGRGWEQYF. DNA of the CDR3: TGTGCCAGCAGCTTTGGGGGCGGGAGGGGCTGGGAGCAGTACTTC. The chain recombines TRBV5-4 with TRBJ2-7; the match to TRBD2 covers 9 bases. V lost 2 bases to trimming and J lost 7 bases; unmatched junction nucleotides: 10. CDR3 size: 15 residues. Looked up from germline, CDR1 is SGHNT and CDR2 is YYREEE (reference sequence).

In its sample, this clonotype was seen a few times. The chain uses TRBV14 and TRBJ2-7; D uncertain. The V end was cut by 5 bases, the J end by 2 bases, with 13 bases between. The CDR3 has 14 residues. Germline lookup yields CDR1 SGHDN and CDR2 FVKESK. The CDR3 spells CASSGGVLPYEQYF. The CDR3 nucleotides are TGTGCCAGCAGCGGCGGAGTGCTCCCCTACGAGCAGTACTTC.

The chain joins TRBV11-2 to TRBJ2-1; a possible D gene is TRBD2 (5 bases). CDR3 length: 16 residues. Per the germline V gene, CDR1 is SGHAT and CDR2 is FQNNGV. Deletions cut 5 bases from V and 0 bases from J, with 14 bases between. CDR3 loop: CASSQHEGSSYNEQFF. DNA for the CDR3: TGTGCCAGCAGCCAACACGAAGGGAGCTCCTACAATGAGCAGTTCTTC.

This clonotype occurred many times. V gene TRBV7-9 combines with J gene TRBJ2-2; no clear D gene. The ends were cut back, 5 bases at V and 6 bases at J, with 16 bases in the middle. The CDR3 totals 15 residues. CDR1 and CDR2 from the germline V gene are SEHNR and FQNEAQ (reference sequence). As DNA, the CDR3 is TGTGCCAGCAGCCCCCCTAGTAGACGGGCCGGGGAGCTGTTTTTT. This encodes CASSPPSRRAGELFF.

A remark on this clonotype: The conserved final phenylalanine or tryptophan is absent from the CDR3, which likely points to a read error. The chain joins TRBV7-9 to TRBJ2-7; no firm D call. The CDR3 is 14 residues long. Per germline, CDR1 SEHNR and CDR2 FQNEAQ (reference sequence). V was pared by 2 bases and J by 0 bases, with 8 bases between. The chain's CDR3 is CASSLFHGSYEQYL. The CDR3 DNA reads as TGTGCCAGCAGCTTATTTCACGGCTCCTACGAGCAGTACTTA.